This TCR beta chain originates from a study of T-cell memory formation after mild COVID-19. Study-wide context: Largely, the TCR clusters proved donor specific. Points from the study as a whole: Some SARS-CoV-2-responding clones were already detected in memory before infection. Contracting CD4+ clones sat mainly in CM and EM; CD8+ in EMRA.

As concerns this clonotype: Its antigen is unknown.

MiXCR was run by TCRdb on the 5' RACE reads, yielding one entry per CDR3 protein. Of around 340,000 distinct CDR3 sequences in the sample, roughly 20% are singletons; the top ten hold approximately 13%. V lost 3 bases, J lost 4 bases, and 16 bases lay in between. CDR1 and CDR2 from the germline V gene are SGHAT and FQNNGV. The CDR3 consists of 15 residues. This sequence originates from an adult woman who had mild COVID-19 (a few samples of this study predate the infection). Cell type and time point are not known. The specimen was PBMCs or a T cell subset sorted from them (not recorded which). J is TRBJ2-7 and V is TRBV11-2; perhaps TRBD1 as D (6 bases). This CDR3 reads CASSFPDRVMYEQYF. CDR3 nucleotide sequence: TGTGCCAGCAGCTTCCCGGACAGAGTAATGTACGAGCAGTACTTC.